This TCR beta chain emerged from a study of T cell clonotyping in hematopoietic cell transplantation. CDR1 LGHNA and CDR2 YSLEER come from the germline V gene. Trimming at V came to 1 base and at J to 3 bases, leaving 7 bases not matched to a gene. This CDR3 comprises 16 residues. Profiled with immunoSEQ multiplex PCR; TCRdb holds only in-frame clones, not every one. The profile shows 10,000 to 11,000 clones, approximately 55% of them singletons. The source of this sequence is a female patient in her fifties or sixties who had an allogeneic stem cell transplant from an unrelated donor, so the T cells may come from the graft donor. Some clones in this sample may be carry-over from other donors' samples. Sequenced here: peripheral blood mononuclear cells, sampled 100 days after allogeneic stem cell transplant. The V and J genes are TRBV4-3 and TRBJ2-3; 7 bases are shared with TRBD2. The CDR3 reads CASSQAPSGTTDTQYF. The CDR3 coding sequence is TGCGCCAGCAGCCAAGCCCCTAGCGGCACGACAGATACGCAGTATTTT.